The source of this T cell receptor (beta chain) is a study of blood T cell repertoires in COVID-19 (TCRdb year 2020). At the level of the whole study: Collaborator samples came from the United States, Italy and Spain and covered acute and convalescent phases of COVID-19. The material from the prospective study consisted of cDNA or gDNA derived from T cells, B-cell-depleted T cells, or PBMCs. The dataset comprised deeply sampled blood TCRbeta repertoires from subjects exposed to, actively infected with, or recovered from COVID-19. A freely available public database, intended as a resource for researchers studying the immune response to SARS-CoV-2, is where the repertoires were released. Samples came from the ongoing ImmuneRACE study (first 160 participants) plus 1,254 subjects from 6 global collaborators. Nearly every sample came with metadata listing a de-identified subject ID, COVID-19 status, age in years and sex. Where available, HLA class I and class II types were obtained from metadata supplied by the sample provider rather than from assay-based typing. General findings and caveats noted by the study authors: The quantity of clinical and demographic metadata differed by source and by participant and was supplied without curation.

This clone appeared a few times. The target of this receptor is not known. No much larger clone exists at a distance of one base, and base qualities are not known. TCRbeta CDR3 regions were amplified from genomic DNA using the immunoSEQ Assay, a bias-controlled multiplex PCR. Per the authors' processing: The number of nucleated cells in each sample was estimated by amplification of reference gene primers within the assay. To quantify the absolute abundance of each unique TCRbeta CDR3 rearrangement, sequence reads were collapsed and filtered. Productive Simpson clonality was computed per sample as the square root of Simpson's diversity index over productive rearrangements. Not all clones reach the TCRdb copy of this immuneACCESS table, which keeps in-frame sequences only. Checked studies attribute under half of the gap to unresolved V genes and leave the rest unexplained. V and J calls plus clone size are reproduced from that table; the DNA served to infer D and trimming. The sample includes approximately 240,000 clones, with 85% observed a single time. Of the sample, 5% to 8% falls within the top ten clones.

Each collaborating institution followed its own protocols to collect whole blood in K2EDTA tubes. For TCRbeta analysis, collaborator samples were shipped as frozen whole blood, as isolated PBMCs, or as DNA extracted from either sample type. This clonotype was obtained from a woman between 55 and 75 years old with active or convalescent COVID-19. Sequenced sample: peripheral blood.

The CDR3 reads as follows: CASTERGVPTVEETQYF. The nucleotide sequence is TGTGCCAGCACCGAACGGGGGGTCCCTACGGTAGAAGAGACCCAGTACTTC. The chain uses TRBV13 and TRBJ2-5, and 7 junctional nucleotides match TRBD2. The CDR3 measures 17 amino acids from cysteine to phenylalanine. Only the CDR3 portion is preserved as DNA: 51 bases, with reading frame beginning at the first base. For CDR1 and CDR2, the germline V gene (reference sequence) lists PRHDT and FYEKMQ. Clipping removes 7 bases from V and 3 bases from J, with 17 as the unmatched junction base count.